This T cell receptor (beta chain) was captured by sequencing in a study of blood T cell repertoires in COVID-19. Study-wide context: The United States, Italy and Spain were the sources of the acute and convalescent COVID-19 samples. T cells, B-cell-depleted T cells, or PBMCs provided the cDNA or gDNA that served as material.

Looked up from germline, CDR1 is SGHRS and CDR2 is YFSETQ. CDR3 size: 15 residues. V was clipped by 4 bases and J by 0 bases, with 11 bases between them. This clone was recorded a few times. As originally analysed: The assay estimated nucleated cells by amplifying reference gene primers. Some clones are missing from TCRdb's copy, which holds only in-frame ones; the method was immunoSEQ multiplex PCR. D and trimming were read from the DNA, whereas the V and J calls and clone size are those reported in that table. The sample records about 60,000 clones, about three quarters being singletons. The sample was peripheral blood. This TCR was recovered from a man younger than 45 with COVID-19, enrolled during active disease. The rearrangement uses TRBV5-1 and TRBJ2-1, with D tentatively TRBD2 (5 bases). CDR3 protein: CASSRGIVSYNEQFF. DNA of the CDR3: TGCGCCAGCAGCCGAGGGATTGTCTCCTACAATGAGCAGTTCTTC.